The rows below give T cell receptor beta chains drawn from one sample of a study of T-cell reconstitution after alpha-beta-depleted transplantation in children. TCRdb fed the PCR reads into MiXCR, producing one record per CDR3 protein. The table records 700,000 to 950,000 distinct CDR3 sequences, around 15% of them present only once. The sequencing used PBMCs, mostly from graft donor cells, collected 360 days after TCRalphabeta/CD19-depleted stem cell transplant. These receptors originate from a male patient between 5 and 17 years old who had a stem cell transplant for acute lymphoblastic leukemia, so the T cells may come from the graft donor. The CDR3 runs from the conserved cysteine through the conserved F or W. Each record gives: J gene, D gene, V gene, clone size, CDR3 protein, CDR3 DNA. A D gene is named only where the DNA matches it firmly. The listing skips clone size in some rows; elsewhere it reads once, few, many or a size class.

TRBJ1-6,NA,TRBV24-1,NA,CATGLSGGVPLHF,TGTGCCACCGGGCTTTCGGGAGGTGTACCCCTCCACTTT
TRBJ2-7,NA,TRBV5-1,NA,CASRPQGGPYEQYF,TGCGCCTCCCGCCCCCAGGGGGGTCCCTACGAGCAGTACTTC
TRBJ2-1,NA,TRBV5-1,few,CASSRGLPNEQFF,TGCGCCAGCAGCCGAGGACTTCCTAATGAGCAGTTCTTC
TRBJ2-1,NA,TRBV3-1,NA,CASSQDHGVGEQFF,TGTGCCAGCAGCCAAGATCATGGAGTGGGTGAGCAGTTCTTC
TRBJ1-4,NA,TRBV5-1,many,CASSLVRQGAHEKLFF,TGCGCCAGCAGCTTAGTACGCCAGGGAGCCCATGAAAAACTGTTTTTT
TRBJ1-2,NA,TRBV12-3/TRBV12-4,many,CASSRTENYGYTF,TGTGCCAGCAGCCGGACAGAAAACTATGGCTACACCTTC
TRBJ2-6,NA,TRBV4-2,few,CASSSLPNSGANVLTF,TGTGCCAGCAGTTCACTCCCGAACTCTGGGGCCAACGTCCTGACTTTC
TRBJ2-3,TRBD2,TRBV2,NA,CASSLTWQREWSDTQYF,TGTGCCAGCAGCTTAACATGGCAGCGGGAGTGGTCGGATACGCAGTATTTT
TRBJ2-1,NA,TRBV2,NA,CASTRQAYNEQFF,TGTGCCAGCACCAGACAAGCCTACAATGAGCAGTTCTTC
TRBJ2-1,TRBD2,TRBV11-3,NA,CASSFAGGPIRDEQFF,TGTGCCAGCAGCTTTGCGGGAGGGCCGATAAGAGACGAGCAGTTCTTC
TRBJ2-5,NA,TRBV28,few,CASRSEYQETQYF,TGTGCCAGCAGGTCGGAGTACCAAGAGACCCAGTACTTC
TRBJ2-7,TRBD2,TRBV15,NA,CATSSREEYEQYF,TGTGCCACCTCGTCACGGGAGGAGTACGAGCAGTACTTC
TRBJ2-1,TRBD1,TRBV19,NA,CASRRRQGSYNEQFF,TGTGCCAGTAGACGCCGACAGGGTTCGTACAATGAGCAGTTCTTC
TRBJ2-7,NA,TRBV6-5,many,CASSYGTTYEQYF,TGTGCCAGCAGTTACGGGACAACCTACGAGCAGTACTTC
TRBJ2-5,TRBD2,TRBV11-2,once,CASSSKAPSGRWPETQYF,TGTGCCAGCAGCTCTAAAGCCCCAAGCGGGAGATGGCCTGAGACCCAGTACTTC
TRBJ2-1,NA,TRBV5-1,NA,CASSLNSGTYNEQFF,TGCGCCAGCAGCTTGAATAGCGGTACCTACAATGAGCAGTTCTTC
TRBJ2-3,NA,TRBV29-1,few,CSVEARAGTDTQYF,TGCAGCGTTGAAGCCCGGGCCGGCACAGATACGCAGTATTTT
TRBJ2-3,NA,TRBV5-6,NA,CASSLELPGTDTQYF,TGTGCCAGCAGCTTGGAACTACCAGGCACAGATACGCAGTATTTT
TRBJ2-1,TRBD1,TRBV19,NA,CASGGQAPWNEQFF,TGTGCCAGTGGAGGACAGGCCCCGTGGAATGAGCAGTTCTTC
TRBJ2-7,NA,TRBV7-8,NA,CASSLAGFQNYEQYF,TGTGCCAGCAGCTTAGCGGGATTCCAAAACTACGAGCAGTACTTC
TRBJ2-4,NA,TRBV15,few,CATSRDVGLGNIQYF,TGTGCCACCAGCAGAGATGTGGGGCTAGGGAACATTCAGTACTTC
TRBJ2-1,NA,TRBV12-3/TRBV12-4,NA,CTSSSVRTSSEQFF,TGTACCAGCAGTTCGGTTCGAACTAGCTCCGAGCAGTTCTTC
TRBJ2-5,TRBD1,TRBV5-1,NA,CASSWTTGARETQYF,TGCGCCAGCAGCTGGACGACAGGGGCCCGAGAGACCCAGTACTTC
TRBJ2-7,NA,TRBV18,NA,CASSRDSPGEQYF,TGTGCCAGCTCAAGGGATTCCCCTGGGGAGCAGTACTTC
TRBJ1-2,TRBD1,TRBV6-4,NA,CASSESDRCYGYTF,TGTGCCAGCAGTGAGTCGGACAGGTGCTATGGCTACACCTTC
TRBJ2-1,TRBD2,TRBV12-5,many,CASGSYETSGSSYNEQFF,TGTGCTAGTGGTTCCTATGAGACTAGCGGGAGTAGTTACAATGAGCAGTTCTTC
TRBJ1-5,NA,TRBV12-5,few,CASGLGTYEGRPQHF,TGTGCTAGTGGTTTGGGGACCTACGAGGGTCGGCCCCAGCATTTT
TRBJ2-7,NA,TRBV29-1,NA,CSVERHYEQYF,TGCAGCGTTGAACGACACTACGAGCAGTACTTC
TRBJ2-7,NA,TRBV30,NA,CAWSVTSYEQYF,TGTGCCTGGAGTGTAACCTCCTACGAGCAGTACTTC
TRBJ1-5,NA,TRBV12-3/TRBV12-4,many,CASSLQSNQPQHF,TGTGCCAGCAGTTTACAGAGCAATCAGCCCCAGCATTTT
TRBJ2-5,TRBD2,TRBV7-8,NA,CASSLAPPGLARGETQYF,TGTGCCAGCAGCTTAGCCCCACCGGGACTAGCTAGGGGGGAGACCCAGTACTTC
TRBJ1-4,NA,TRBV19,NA,CASSGELEKLFF,TGTGCCAGTAGCGGGGAACTCGAAAAACTGTTTTTT
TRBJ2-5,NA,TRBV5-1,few,CASSLEGRNQETQYF,TGCGCCAGCAGCTTGGAGGGGCGGAACCAAGAGACCCAGTACTTC
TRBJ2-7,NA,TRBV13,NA,CASSFDLQGSYEQYF,TGTGCCAGCAGCTTCGACCTACAGGGCTCCTACGAGCAGTACTTC
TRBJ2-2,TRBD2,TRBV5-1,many,CASDPGTSGTGELFF,TGCGCCAGCGACCCTGGGACTAGCGGGACCGGGGAGCTGTTTTTT
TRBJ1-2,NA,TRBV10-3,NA,CAISETTAGGYTF,TGTGCCATCAGTGAAACAACAGCCGGCGGCTACACCTTC
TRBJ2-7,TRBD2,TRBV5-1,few,CASSRGFLAGVGYEQYF,TGCGCCAGCAGCCGGGGTTTTCTAGCGGGAGTAGGCTACGAGCAGTACTTC
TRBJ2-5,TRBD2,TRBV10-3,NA,CATLAGGPYKETQYF,TGTGCCACACTAGCGGGAGGGCCATATAAAGAGACCCAGTACTTC
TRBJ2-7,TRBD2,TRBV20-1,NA,CCARRGLAGGEQYF,TGCTGTGCTAGGAGGGGACTAGCGGGAGGCGAGCAGTACTTC
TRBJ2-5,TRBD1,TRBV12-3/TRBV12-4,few,CASRGTGNQETQYF,TGTGCCTCTCGCGGGACAGGGAACCAAGAGACCCAGTACTTC
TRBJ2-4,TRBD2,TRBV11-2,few,CASSQGNLAGIAKNIQYF,TGTGCCAGCAGCCAAGGGAATCTAGCGGGAATAGCCAAAAACATTCAGTACTTC
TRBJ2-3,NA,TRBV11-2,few,CASSFEWSKDTQYF,TGTGCCAGCAGCTTCGAGTGGAGTAAAGATACGCAGTATTTT
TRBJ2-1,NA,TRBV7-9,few,CASSLALGIYEQFF,TGTGCCAGCAGCTTAGCGCTCGGGATCTATGAGCAGTTCTTC
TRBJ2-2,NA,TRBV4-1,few,CASSPTGTTNTGELFF,TGCGCCAGCAGCCCGACCGGGACAACGAACACCGGGGAGCTGTTTTTT
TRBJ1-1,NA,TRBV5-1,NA,CASSLDRASAEAFF,TGCGCCAGCAGCTTGGACAGGGCTAGCGCTGAAGCTTTCTTT
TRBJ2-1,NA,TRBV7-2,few,CASSFRGSAYNEQFF,TGTGCCAGCAGCTTCAGAGGATCCGCCTACAATGAGCAGTTCTTC